A single sample is the source of the 16 T cell receptor beta chains below, sequenced in a study of CD8 T cells in ankylosing spondylitis. TCRdb recomputed calls from the 5' RACE reads with MiXCR, one row per CDR3 protein. The data show about 23,000 distinct CDR3 sequences, roughly 17% seen once. Sequencing was done on a sample of blood. These receptors all come from a male donor with ankylosing spondylitis or in good health (not recorded which).

V and J are TRBV7-2 and TRBJ1-6, with 9 bases matching TRBD1. J gave up 12 bases and V 1 base, and 7 bases lay outside the gene matches. CDR3 length: 15 amino acids. From germline, CDR1 is SGHTA and CDR2 FQGNSA. The CDR3 nucleotides read TGTGCCAGCAGCTTAGTGGGACAGGGCGGGGGACCCCTCCACTTT. Translating it yields CASSLVGQGGGPLHF.

This clonotype was counted many times. The chain is built from TRBV12-3 or TRBV12-4 and TRBJ2-5, with 14 bases lining up with TRBD2. V gave up 2 bases and J gave up 5 bases; unmatched junction bases: 16. The CDR3 loop spans 20 amino acids. CDR3 sequence reads: CASSLRVIRGLAGATETQYF. In DNA form, the CDR3 reads TGTGCCAGCAGTTTAAGGGTAATAAGGGGACTAGCGGGAGCAACGGAGACCCAGTACTTC.

This clonotype was seen many times. The chain employs TRBV21-1 and TRBJ2-7; TRBD1, the D gene given by the table, was not confirmed from the DNA. TRBV21-1 is designated a pseudogene. This CDR3 has 16 amino acids. In nucleotides, the CDR3 is TGTGCCAGCAGCAAAGCTCGAAGGGGCAGGGCCTACGAGCAGTACGTC. Translation gives CASSKARRGRAYEQYV.

Here the CDR3 DNA reads TGTGCCAGTAGGGAACAGGGTTCGTCTCCTGAGCAGTTCTTC. Protein sequence: CASREQGSSPEQFF. The chain links TRBV19 to TRBJ2-1; tentative D call: TRBD1 (6 bases). Germline V gene lookup returns CDR1 LNHDA and CDR2 SQIVND (reference sequence). The CDR3 is made up of 14 amino acids. The V gene lost 6 bases and the J gene lost 9 bases, with 18 bases spanning the gap.

The V and J genes are TRBV15 and TRBJ2-3; D is ambiguous. The CDR3 runs to 16 residues. The germline gives CDR1 LNHNV, CDR2 YYDKDF (reference sequence). Between the trimmed V and J ends, which lost 3 bases and 3 bases, there was a span of 16 bases. CDR3 protein: CATSRPSSESTDTQYF. The CDR3 coding sequence is TGTGCCACCAGCAGGCCGAGCAGCGAGAGTACAGATACGCAGTATTTT.

This clonotype was seen more than once but under ten times. The CDR3 bases are TGTGCCAGCAGCTTATCCGGCGAGACCCAGTACTTC. Translating it yields CASSLSGETQYF. The rearrangement joins TRBV11-3 to TRBJ2-5; D gene uncertain. The CDR3 length is 12 residues. V was pared by 2 bases and J by 5 bases, with 6 bases between. Germline loops: CDR1 SGHNT, CDR2 YENEEA.

J is TRBJ1-4 and V is TRBV5-1; D perhaps matches TRBD1 (5 bases). V lost 0 bases and J lost 0, with 9 bases in between. This CDR3 has 16 amino acids. Germline loops: CDR1 SGHRS, CDR2 YFSETQ. The CDR3, as DNA: TGCGCCAGCAGCTTGGAAGGGGACTCAACTAATGAAAAACTGTTTTTT. Protein product: CASSLEGDSTNEKLFF.

This clonotype showed up many times. The CDR3 coding sequence is TGTGCCAGCAGCCCGTACAGGGGATCCTACGAGCAGTACTTC. As protein: CASSPYRGSYEQYF. The chain links TRBV12-3 or TRBV12-4 to TRBJ2-7; 7 bases fit TRBD1. The CDR3 length is 14 residues. V shed 6 bases and J 1 base; nucleotides not matched to a gene: 6.

This chain connects TRBV28 to TRBJ1-1; D ambiguous. The CDR3 is made up of 13 amino acids. Trimming took 6 bases from V and 6 from J, leaving 14 bases between them. Germline CDR1 is MDHEN and CDR2 is SYDVKM. The DNA of the CDR3 is TGTGCCAGCAGGGAAGGGTTCAAGCCTGAAGCTTTCTTT. This encodes CASREGFKPEAFF.

This clonotype was seen repeatedly, ten times or more. Written as DNA, the CDR3 is TGTGCCAGCAGCTTATCTGGGGGGATGACTGAAGCTTTCTTT. This translates into CASSLSGGMTEAFF. V gene TRBV7-3 combines with J gene TRBJ1-1; possible D gene TRBD1, 5 bases. CDR1 is SGHTA, CDR2 FQGTGA, per germline. V lost 2 bases to trimming and J lost 5 bases, with 12 bases between them. The CDR3 consists of 14 residues.

This clonotype was observed a few times. V and J are TRBV6-6 and TRBJ1-1, with D perhaps matching TRBD1 (6 bases). Germline V lookup: CDR1 MNHNY, CDR2 SVGAGI (reference sequence). This CDR3 has 15 residues. The V end lost 5 bases, the J end lost 3 bases, and 16 bases lay between the germline ends. Written as DNA, the CDR3 is TGTGCCAGCAGTCCACACTCATCAGGGGACACTGAAGCTTTCTTT. Translating it yields CASSPHSSGDTEAFF.

This clonotype showed up many times. The CDR3 DNA reads TGCGCCAGCAGCTTTGAATATAGCAATCAGCCCCAGCATTTT. It encodes CASSFEYSNQPQHF. The chain uses TRBV5-1 and TRBJ1-5; D is ambiguous. This CDR3 comprises 14 residues. From germline, CDR1 is SGHRS and CDR2 YFSETQ. Between the trimmed V and J ends, which lost 2 bases and 0 bases, there was a span of 6 bases.

The CDR3 DNA reads as TGCAGTGCTAGGGACCTAGAAAGCTCCTACAATGAGCAGTTCTTC. Its translation is CSARDLESSYNEQFF. The chain uses TRBV20-1 and TRBJ2-1; D gene unclear. With 3 bases removed from V and 0 bases from J, the gap between germline ends came to 12 bases. The CDR3 is 15 residues long. Germline V gives CDR1 DFQATT, CDR2 SNEGSKA (reference sequence).

This clonotype was picked up a small number of times. The V and J genes are TRBV6-2 or TRBV6-3 and TRBJ2-1, with D perhaps matching TRBD1 (5 bases). V lost 5 bases and J lost 5, with 13 bases in between. The CDR3 consists of 14 residues. The germline gives CDR1 MNHEY, CDR2 SVGEGT. Here the CDR3 reads CASSRPQAHNEQFF. The CDR3 nucleotides read TGTGCCAGCAGTAGACCACAGGCGCACAATGAGCAGTTCTTC.

This clonotype was picked up many times. The chain employs TRBV7-9 and TRBJ2-7; maybe TRBD2 (5 bases). Trimming pared 1 base from V and 0 bases from J, leaving 7 bases between. The CDR3 sequence is 14 residues long. Germline V gene data show CDR1 as SEHNR and CDR2 as FQNEAQ (reference sequence). The CDR3 loop is CASSLGGLSYEQYF. CDR3 DNA: TGTGCCAGCAGCTTAGGAGGGCTCTCCTACGAGCAGTACTTC.

This clonotype was detected a few times. The CDR3 loop is CASSPFVQGQNIQYF. Written as DNA, the CDR3 is TGTGCCAGCAGCCCTTTTGTACAGGGTCAAAACATTCAGTACTTC. This chain uses TRBV7-9 with TRBJ2-4, with D maybe TRBD1 (6 bases). Germline V lookup: CDR1 SEHNR, CDR2 FQNEAQ (reference sequence). The CDR3 runs 15 residues. Trimming removed 5 bases at V and 5 bases at J, with 16 bases between.